Each of the 26 T cell receptor beta chains below was sequenced from the same sample in a study of neurological immune-mediated disorders. TCRdb reprocessed the 5' RACE reads with MiXCR, giving one entry per CDR3 protein. The sample shows under 90,000 distinct CDR3 sequences, around 10% of them seen only once. Sample: PBMCs. These receptors came from a middle-aged man in good health.

This clonotype was seen many times. The chain joins TRBV6-5 to TRBJ2-5; TRBD2 agrees at 11 bases. The germline gives CDR1 MNHEY, CDR2 SVGAGI. Unmatched junction bases numbered 5, after V lost 7 bases and J lost 1 base. The CDR3 contains 15 residues. For the CDR3, the DNA is TGTGCCAGCACCCTCCTAGCGGGGGGCCAAGAGACCCAGTACTTC. Amino acids: CASTLLAGGQETQYF.

Many counts were recorded for this clonotype. The chain combines TRBV12-3 or TRBV12-4 with TRBJ2-7, with TRBD2 identical over 11 bases. CDR3 length equals 16 residues. Unmatched junction bases numbered 15, after V lost 8 bases and J lost 6 bases. This CDR3 is CASRRTSGQNPLEQYF. The CDR3 coding sequence is TGTGCCAGCCGTAGGACTAGCGGGCAGAACCCACTCGAGCAGTACTTC.

This clonotype was seen at least ten times. One end of the junction does not line up with germline, which may come from a read error. The CDR3 spells CASSLSTGGYEQYF. The CDR3 DNA follows: TGTGCCAGCAGCTTGAGCACAGGGGGCTACGAGCAGTACTTC. This sequence joins TRBV5-1 and TRBJ2-7; 8 nucleotides line up with TRBD1. The CDR3 extends over 14 amino acids. CDR1 and CDR2 (germline): SGHRS, YFSETQ.

Only a few counts were recorded for this clonotype. The chain links TRBV5-6 to TRBJ2-1; the D gene could be TRBD1 or TRBD2 (5 bases each). The CDR3 spans 12 residues. Germline-derived CDR1 and CDR2 are SGHDT and YYEEEE. Trimming cost V 2 bases and J 8 bases, with 8 bases left between them. CDR3 coding DNA: TGTGCCAGCAGCTTTGGGACGCATGAGCAGTTCTTC. This translates into CASSFGTHEQFF.

This clonotype showed up just a few times. The chain links TRBV11-2 to TRBJ2-3, with 8 positions matching TRBD2. The CDR3 has 15 amino acids. Looked up from germline, CDR1 is SGHAT and CDR2 is FQNNGV. J was trimmed by 0 bases and V by 3 bases; bases with no gene match: 2. The CDR3 is CASSFPSGSTDTQYF. CDR3 coding DNA: TGTGCCAGCAGCTTTCCTAGCGGGAGCACAGATACGCAGTATTTT.

This clonotype was counted ten times or more. The chain employs TRBV6-5 and TRBJ2-7, with 9 bases identical to TRBD2. The CDR3 spans 15 residues. V lost 2 bases to trimming and J lost 5 bases; unmatched junction nucleotides: 7. Germline CDR1 MNHEY, CDR2 SVGAGI. CDR3 protein: CASSYDSSGENEQYF. The CDR3 DNA reads TGTGCCAGCAGTTACGATTCTAGCGGGGAGAACGAGCAGTACTTC.

This clonotype was counted at least ten times. V usage is TRBV5-1 and J usage is TRBJ1-4; no clear D. This CDR3 spans 15 amino acids. The V and J ends lost 4 bases and 8 bases respectively, with 18 bases between them. Germline CDR1 SGHRS, CDR2 YFSETQ. In DNA, the CDR3 is TGCGCCAGCAGCCGACTGCCGACCAGAGACGAAAAACTGTTTTTT. Residues: CASSRLPTRDEKLFF.

This clonotype was found many times. This chain links TRBV12-3 or TRBV12-4 with TRBJ2-1; 9 bases are shared with TRBD2. The CDR3 is 15 residues long. The V segment lost 5 bases and the J segment 5 bases; nucleotides outside the gene matches: 7. The CDR3 is CASSPGAGGHNEQFF. CDR3 nucleotide sequence: TGTGCCAGCAGTCCGGGAGCGGGGGGACACAATGAGCAGTTCTTC.

The table lists this clonotype with many counts. V is TRBV4-2 and J is TRBJ1-2; TRBD1 agrees at 12 bases. Germline CDR1 reads LGHNA; CDR2 reads YNFKEQ. CDR3 length equals 18 residues. J was trimmed by 4 bases and V by 4 bases; bases with no gene match: 13. The CDR3 is CASSLSSGQGASGYGYTF. CDR3 nucleotides: TGTGCCAGCAGCCTTTCCTCGGGACAGGGGGCCAGTGGCTATGGCTACACCTTC.

This clonotype was seen at least ten times. The chain recombines TRBV10-3 with TRBJ1-1; D ambiguous. CDR1 ENHRY and CDR2 SYGVKD come from the germline V gene. The CDR3 consists of 14 residues. V dropped 4 bases and J dropped 1 base, with 10 bases sitting between them. CDR3 sequence: CAISGTTTNTEAFF. The CDR3 DNA sequence: TGTGCCATCAGTGGTACCACCACGAACACTGAAGCTTTCTTT.

This clonotype has a handful of counts. The chain carries TRBV18 and TRBJ2-7; 7 nucleotides agree with TRBD2. V dropped 4 bases and J dropped 1; count of bases not matched to a gene: 4. The germline gives CDR1 KGHSH, CDR2 LQKENI. The CDR3 totals 14 residues. CDR3 coding DNA: TGTGCCAGCTCACTCGAACTAGCGTCCTACGAGCAGTACTTC. Translated: CASSLELASYEQYF.

This clonotype appeared many times. The rearrangement links TRBV3-1 to TRBJ2-5, with D perhaps matching TRBD1 (6 bases). CDR3 length: 13 residues. CDR1 and CDR2 from the germline V gene are LGHDT and YNNKEL (reference sequence). The V end lost 3 bases, the J end lost 3 bases, and 8 bases lay between the germline ends. In nucleotides, the CDR3 is TGTGCCAGCAGCCAGTACAGGGAAGAGACCCAGTACTTC. Translation: CASSQYREETQYF.

This clonotype was observed many times. The chain joins TRBV5-1 to TRBJ2-3; TRBD2 agrees at 10 bases. Trimming removed 2 bases from V and 7 bases from J; junction bases left unmatched: 7. This CDR3 is 15 amino acids long. CDR1 and CDR2 from the germline V gene are SGHRS and YFSETQ. CDR3 DNA sequence: TGCGCCAGCAGCTTTTGGACTAGCGGAGGGAATACGCAGTATTTT. Protein product: CASSFWTSGGNTQYF.

This clonotype is medium-sized (0.01 to 0.1%) in the sample. The chain links TRBV10-2 to TRBJ1-6; 7 nucleotides agree with TRBD1. The germline CDR1 and CDR2 sequences are WSHSY and SAAADI. The CDR3 totals 14 residues. The V segment lost 9 bases and the J segment 2 bases; nucleotides outside the gene matches: 4. CDR3 sequence (DNA): TGCGCCAGTGGCGGGACAGCCTATAATTCACCCCTCCACTTT. It is translated as CASGGTAYNSPLHF.

This clonotype was recorded many times. The gene calls are TRBV12-5 and TRBJ2-3, with D perhaps TRBD2 (5 bases). The CDR3 covers 17 residues. Germline-derived CDR1 and CDR2 are LGHNT and FRNRAP. V lost 0 bases and J 0 bases, leaving 13 bases between the germline ends. The CDR3 region has the DNA TGTGCTAGTGGTTTGGTACCGGGGAGCCTTAGCACAGATACGCAGTATTTT. Amino acid sequence: CASGLVPGSLSTDTQYF.

This clonotype was recorded at least ten times. This rearrangement joins TRBV4-2 to TRBJ1-2; D unclear. CDR3 length equals 16 residues. V lost 4 bases and J lost 4, with 19 bases in between. CDR1 and CDR2 (germline): LGHNA, YNFKEQ. CDR3 nucleotides: TGTGCCAGCAGCCTTGACCACGAGCTTAGTAGCTATGGCTACACCTTC. Protein sequence: CASSLDHELSSYGYTF.

The chain is built from TRBV30 and TRBJ1-6, with D unresolved. This CDR3 region has 13 residues. Trimming took off 0 bases at V and 7 bases at J, with 7 bases between the two ends. CDR1 and CDR2 from the germline V gene are GTSNPN and SVGIG (reference sequence). The CDR3 loop is CAWSVSTNSPLHF. CDR3 in DNA: TGTGCCTGGAGTGTATCGACAAATTCACCCCTCCACTTT. Based on the CDR3 plus reference TRBV30 and TRBJ1-6, the full variable domain is SQTIHQWPATLVQPVGSPLSLECTVEGTSNPNLYWYRQAAGRGLQLLFYSVGIGQISSEVPQNLSASRPQDRQFILSSKKLLLSDSGFYLCAWSVSTNSPLHFGNGTRLTVT.

This clonotype was found many times. The gene calls are TRBV29-1 and TRBJ1-1, with D hard to call. The CDR3 totals 13 residues. The V end was cut by 2 bases, the J end by 10 bases, with 17 bases between. CDR1 and CDR2 (germline): SQVTM, ANQGSEA. The CDR3 sequence is CSVEQALAKVAFF. The DNA for the CDR3 is TGCAGCGTTGAACAGGCCCTCGCTAAAGTAGCTTTCTTT.

Concerning this clonotype itself: The junction does not match germline at one end; this may be a read error. The rearrangement uses TRBV11-2 and TRBJ2-2, with D perhaps assigned TRBD1 or TRBD2 (6 bases each). Looked up from germline, CDR1 is SGHAT and CDR2 is FQNNGV. This CDR3 comprises 16 residues. DNA of the CDR3: TGTGCCAGCGGCTTCCCCCTCGGGGGCCGGACCGGGGAGCTGTTTTTT. This translates into CASGFPLGGRTGELFF. The complete variable domain, with remaining parts taken from reference TRBV11-2 and TRBJ2-2, reads EAGVAQSPRYKIIEKRQSVAFWCNPISGHATLYWYQQILGQGPKLLIQFQNNGVVDDSQLPKDRFSAERLKGVDSTLKIQPAKLEDSAVYLCASGFPLGGRTGELFFGEGSRLTVL.

There are many counts of this clonotype. The chain carries TRBV4-1 and TRBJ2-1; D is unresolved. Germline assignment: CDR1 MGHRA and CDR2 YSYEKL. Trimming removed 4 bases at V and 2 bases at J, with 15 bases between. The CDR3 sequence is 16 residues long. Here the CDR3 reads CASSPQKARPYNEQFF. The CDR3 nucleotides read TGCGCCAGCAGCCCCCAGAAGGCTCGCCCCTACAATGAGCAGTTCTTC.

This clonotype appeared many times. The J gene is TRBJ2-1, the V gene TRBV29-1, with D possibly being TRBD1 or TRBD2 (5 bases each). Germline CDR1 reads SQVTM; CDR2 reads ANQGSEA. The V gene lost 4 bases and the J gene lost 8 bases, with 12 bases spanning the gap. This CDR3 comprises 12 residues. CDR3 sequence (DNA): TGCAGCGTTGGAGGGGTTAGGGATGAGCAGTTCTTC. This sequence encodes CSVGGVRDEQFF.

This clonotype was recorded a few times. V usage is TRBV19 and J usage is TRBJ1-5; D perhaps matches TRBD1 (6 bases). The CDR3 length is 14 residues. The V and J ends lost 3 bases and 3 bases respectively, with 9 bases between them. The germline V gene encodes CDR1 LNHDA and CDR2 SQIVND (reference sequence). CDR3 protein: CASSIGGTNQPQHF. CDR3 DNA: TGTGCCAGTAGTATTGGGGGCACCAATCAGCCCCAGCATTTT.

This clonotype was counted many times. The junction does not match germline at one end; this may be a read error. This chain links TRBV7-2 with TRBJ2-7; no firm D call. CDR3 length equals 14 residues. Germline lookup yields CDR1 SGHTA and CDR2 FQGNSA. CDR3 residues: CASSSETQSFEQYF. The CDR3 DNA sequence: TGTGCCAGCAGCTCGGAAACTCAATCCTTCGAGCAGTACTTC.

A word on this clonotype: A read error is possible here, since a much larger clone lies one base away. CDR3 coding DNA: TGTGCCAGCACCGAGTGGGCGGGGGAAGCCTACAATGAGCGGTTCTTC. Translated, it gives CASTEWAGEAYNERFF. The chain employs TRBV7-9 and TRBJ2-1; TRBD2 aligns across 7 bases. This CDR3 has 16 residues. Germline values: CDR1 SEHNR, CDR2 FQNEAQ (reference sequence).

There are a few counts of this clonotype. The rearrangement uses TRBV5-5 and TRBJ2-3, with 13 bases identical to TRBD2. This CDR3 region has 16 residues. Trimming cost V 3 bases and J 3 bases; bases outside gene matches: 4. Germline values: CDR1 SGHKS, CDR2 YYEKEE (reference sequence). Here the CDR3 DNA reads TGTGCCAGCAGCTCGGGACTAGCGGGACCAACAGATACGCAGTATTTT. Translation gives CASSSGLAGPTDTQYF.

Concerning this clonotype itself: A much larger clone differs from this one at a single base, so this may be a read error. The chain uses TRBV7-2 and TRBJ1-1; TRBD1 might be the D (6 bases). Germline values: CDR1 SGHTA, CDR2 FQGNSA. This CDR3 has 14 amino acids. The CDR3 DNA follows: TGTGCCAGCAGAACGGACAGTCGGATTGCTGACGCTTTCTTT. Its translation: CASRTDSRIADAFF.